This entry concerns a single T cell receptor (beta chain). These data are taken from a study of blood T cell repertoires in COVID-19. The overall study: Acute and convalescent COVID-19 specimens originated in the United States, Italy and Spain. Sources were T cells, B-cell-depleted T cells, or PBMCs; the material itself was cDNA or gDNA.

Original data processing: Amplifying reference gene primers gave estimates of nucleated cell counts. The table came from immunoSEQ multiplex PCR; TCRdb's copy has only in-frame clones and leaves some out. The V and J calls and clone size are taken from that table; D and trimming were inferred from the DNA. The table has 85,000 to 100,000 clones, approximately 90% seen once; the top ten hold 25% to 30%. Sequencing was performed on peripheral blood. The receptor was isolated from a man between 50 and 59 years old with active or convalescent COVID-19.

This CDR3 is CSVEAEGRTDTQYF. CDR3 coding DNA: TGCAGCGTTGAAGCGGAGGGCCGAACAGATACGCAGTATTTT. V and J are TRBV29-1 and TRBJ2-3, with D perhaps matching TRBD2 (6 bases). CDR3 length equals 14 residues. Trimming shortened V by 1 base and J by 3 bases, and 11 bases separated the two germline ends. CDR1 is SQVTM, CDR2 ANQGSEA, per germline.